The present TCR beta chain was sequenced within a study of blood T cell repertoires in COVID-19. Study-level background: From T cells, B-cell-depleted T cells, or PBMCs came the material, which was cDNA or gDNA.

Per the germline V gene, CDR1 is MGHRA and CDR2 is YSYEKL. With V trimmed by 7 bases and J by 3 bases, 10 bases remained unmatched. This CDR3 comprises 15 residues. Using immunoSEQ multiplex PCR, the repertoire was profiled, and TCRdb retains in-frame clones only, with some absent. The data show tens of thousands of clones, 90% seen once. Sequencing was performed on peripheral blood. This chain joins TRBV4-1 and TRBJ2-7, with 9 bases lining up with TRBD2. The TCR was taken from a woman between 45 and 60 years old in a cohort sampled during active COVID-19. The CDR3 DNA sequence: TGCGCCAGCAACCCCGGGGGTAGCGGGGGCTACGAGCAGTACTTC. This codes for CASNPGGSGGYEQYF.